Presented here are 5 T cell receptor beta chains from one specimen sequenced in a study of human T cells and chemical hapten exposure. Time point in this sample: pre-sensitization, week 0. Documented treatment: therapeutic diphenylcyclopropenone sensitization with weekly scalp DPC. Unfractionated whole blood yielded total RNA. MiXCR, applied by TCRdb to the RACE reads, yields one record per CDR3 protein. This table has roughly 34,000 distinct CDR3 sequences, 9% to 12% appearing once. The sequenced sample was whole blood, obtained in connection with sensitization to the hapten diphenylcyclopropenone (DPC). Receptors were obtained from a man in his fifties or sixties with alopecia areata. Some clones in this sample may be carry-over from other donors' samples.

This clonotype was seen repeatedly, ten times or more. The genes are TRBV6-6 and TRBJ2-5; 15 bases are shared with TRBD2. V lost 5 bases, J lost 4 bases, and 2 bases stayed unmatched. The CDR3 is 15 residues long. Germline values: CDR1 MNHNY, CDR2 SVGAGI (reference sequence). The DNA of the CDR3 is TGTGCCAGCAGTCGGACTAGCGGGAGGGGAGAGACCCAGTACTTC. Protein sequence: CASSRTSGRGETQYF.

This clonotype was picked up many times. This chain links TRBV3-1 with TRBJ2-3; the match to TRBD2 covers 10 bases. Trimming at V came to 4 bases and at J to 3 bases, leaving 7 bases not matched to a gene. This CDR3 region has 16 residues. Germline CDR1 LGHDT, CDR2 YNNKEL (reference sequence). In DNA, the CDR3 is TGTGCCAGCAGCCTCAGTCCTAGCGGGAGAACAGATACGCAGTATTTT. It encodes CASSLSPSGRTDTQYF.

This clonotype came up many times. This chain joins TRBV27 and TRBJ1-5; possible D gene TRBD1, 6 bases. Germline CDR1 is MNHEY and CDR2 is SMNVEV (reference sequence). V lost 7 bases and J lost 5, with 9 bases in between. The CDR3 consists of 12 residues. For the CDR3, the DNA is TGTGCCAGCAAGGAGGGGGATCAGCCCCAGCATTTT. Its translation is CASKEGDQPQHF.

This clonotype has at least ten counts. The rearrangement uses TRBV6-1 and TRBJ2-5; 9 nucleotides match TRBD2. The CDR3 loop spans 15 amino acids. The V and J ends lost 3 bases and 5 bases, in that order; junction bases with no gene match: 7. Germline V gene data show CDR1 as MNHNS and CDR2 as SASEGT. This chain's CDR3 is CASSELAGKGETQYF. As DNA, the CDR3 is TGTGCCAGCAGTGAGCTAGCGGGGAAAGGGGAGACCCAGTACTTC.

This clonotype was seen more than once but under ten times. The chain carries TRBV11-2 and TRBJ2-5; tentative D call: TRBD1 (6 bases). Trimming removed 5 bases at V and 0 bases at J, with 13 bases between. This CDR3 comprises 15 residues. Germline values: CDR1 SGHAT, CDR2 FQNNGV. CDR3 in DNA: TGTGCCAGCAGCCCAACCGGGACATACCAAGAGACCCAGTACTTC. It is translated as CASSPTGTYQETQYF. Complete variable domain (other parts from reference TRBV11-2 and TRBJ2-5): EAGVAQSPRYKIIEKRQSVAFWCNPISGHATLYWYQQILGQGPKLLIQFQNNGVVDDSQLPKDRFSAERLKGVDSTLKIQPAKLEDSAVYLCASSPTGTYQETQYFGPGTRLLVL.